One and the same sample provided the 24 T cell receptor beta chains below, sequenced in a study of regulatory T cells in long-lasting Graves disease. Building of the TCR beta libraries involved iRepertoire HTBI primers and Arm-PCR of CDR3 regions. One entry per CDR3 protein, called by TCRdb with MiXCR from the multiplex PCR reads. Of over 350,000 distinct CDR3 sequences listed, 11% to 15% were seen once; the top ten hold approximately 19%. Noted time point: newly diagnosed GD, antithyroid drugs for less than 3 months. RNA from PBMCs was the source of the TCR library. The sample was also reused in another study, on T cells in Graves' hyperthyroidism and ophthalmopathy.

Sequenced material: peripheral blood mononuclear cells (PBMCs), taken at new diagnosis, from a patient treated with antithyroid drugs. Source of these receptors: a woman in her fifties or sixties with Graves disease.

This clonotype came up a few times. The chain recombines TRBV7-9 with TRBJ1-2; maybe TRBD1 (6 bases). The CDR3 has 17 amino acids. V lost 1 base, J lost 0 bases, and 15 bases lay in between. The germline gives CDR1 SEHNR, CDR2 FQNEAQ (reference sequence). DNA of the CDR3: TGTGCCAGCAGCTTAGATTCCGGACAGCTTTCTAACTATGGCTACACCTTC. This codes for CASSLDSGQLSNYGYTF. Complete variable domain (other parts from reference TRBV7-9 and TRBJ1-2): DTGVSQNPRHKITKRGQNVTFRCDPISEHNRLYWYRQTLGQGPEFLTYFQNEAQLEKSRLLSDRFSAERPKGSFSTLEIQRTEQGDSAMYLCASSLDSGQLSNYGYTFGSGTRLTVV.

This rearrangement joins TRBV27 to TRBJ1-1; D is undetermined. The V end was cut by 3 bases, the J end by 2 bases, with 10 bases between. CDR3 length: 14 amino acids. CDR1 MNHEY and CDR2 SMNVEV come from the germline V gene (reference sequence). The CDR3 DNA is TGTGCCAGCAGTTTCGAGCCTAAAAACACTGAAGCTTTCTTT. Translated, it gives CASSFEPKNTEAFF.

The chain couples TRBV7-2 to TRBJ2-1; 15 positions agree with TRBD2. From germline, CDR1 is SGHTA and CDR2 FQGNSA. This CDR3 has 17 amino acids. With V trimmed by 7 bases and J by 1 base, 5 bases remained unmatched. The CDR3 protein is CASTGGLAGGSYNEQFF. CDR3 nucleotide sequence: TGTGCCAGCACCGGGGGACTAGCGGGAGGTTCCTACAATGAGCAGTTCTTC.

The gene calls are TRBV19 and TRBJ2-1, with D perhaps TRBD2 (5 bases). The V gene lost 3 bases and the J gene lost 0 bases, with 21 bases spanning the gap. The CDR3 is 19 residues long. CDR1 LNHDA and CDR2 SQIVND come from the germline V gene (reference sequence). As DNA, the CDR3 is TGTGCCAGTAGTATTCGTCACCACAGCGGCAACCCCTCCTACAATGAGCAGTTCTTC. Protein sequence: CASSIRHHSGNPSYNEQFF.

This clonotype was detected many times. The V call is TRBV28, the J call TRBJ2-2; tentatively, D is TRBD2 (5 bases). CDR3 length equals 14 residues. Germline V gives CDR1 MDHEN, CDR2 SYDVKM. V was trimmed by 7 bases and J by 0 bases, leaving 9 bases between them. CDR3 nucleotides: TGTGCCAGCATCAGCGGCGCGAACACCGGGGAGCTGTTTTTT. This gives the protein CASISGANTGELFF.

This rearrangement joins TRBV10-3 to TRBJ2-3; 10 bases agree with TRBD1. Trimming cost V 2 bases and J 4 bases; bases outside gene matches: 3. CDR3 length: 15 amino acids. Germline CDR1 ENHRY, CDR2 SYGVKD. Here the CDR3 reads CAISEPGQGSDTQYF. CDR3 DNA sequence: TGTGCCATCAGTGAGCCGGGACAGGGGTCAGATACGCAGTATTTT.

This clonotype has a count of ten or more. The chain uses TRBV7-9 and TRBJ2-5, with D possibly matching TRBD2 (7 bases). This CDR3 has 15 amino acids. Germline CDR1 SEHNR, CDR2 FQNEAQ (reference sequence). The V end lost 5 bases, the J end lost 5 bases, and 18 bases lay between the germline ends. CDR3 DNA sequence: TGTGCCAGCAGCCCCCAAGGGGGGGGCGGGGAGACCCAGTACTTC. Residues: CASSPQGGGGETQYF. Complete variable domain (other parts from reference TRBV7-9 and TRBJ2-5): DTGVSQNPRHKITKRGQNVTFRCDPISEHNRLYWYRQTLGQGPEFLTYFQNEAQLEKSRLLSDRFSAERPKGSFSTLEIQRTEQGDSAMYLCASSPQGGGGETQYFGPGTRLLVL.

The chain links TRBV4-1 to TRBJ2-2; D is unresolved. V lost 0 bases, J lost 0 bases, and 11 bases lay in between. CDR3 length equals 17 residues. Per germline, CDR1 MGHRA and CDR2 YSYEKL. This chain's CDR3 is CASSQDHAAPNTGELFF. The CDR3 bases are TGCGCCAGCAGCCAAGATCACGCAGCCCCGAACACCGGGGAGCTGTTTTTT.

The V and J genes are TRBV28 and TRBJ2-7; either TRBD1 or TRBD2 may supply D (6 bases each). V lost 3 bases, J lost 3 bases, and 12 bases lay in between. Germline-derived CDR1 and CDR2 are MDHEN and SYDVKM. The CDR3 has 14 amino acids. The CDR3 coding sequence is TGTGCCAGCAGTTTTGGGGGGCAACTCTACGAGCAGTACTTC. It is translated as CASSFGGQLYEQYF.

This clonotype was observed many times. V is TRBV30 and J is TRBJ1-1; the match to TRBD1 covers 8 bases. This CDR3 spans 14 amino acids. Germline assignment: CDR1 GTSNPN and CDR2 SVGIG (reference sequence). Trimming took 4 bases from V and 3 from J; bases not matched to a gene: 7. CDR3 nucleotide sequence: TGTGCCTGGAATAGGGACAGGAGGGACACTGAAGCTTTCTTT. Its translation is CAWNRDRRDTEAFF.

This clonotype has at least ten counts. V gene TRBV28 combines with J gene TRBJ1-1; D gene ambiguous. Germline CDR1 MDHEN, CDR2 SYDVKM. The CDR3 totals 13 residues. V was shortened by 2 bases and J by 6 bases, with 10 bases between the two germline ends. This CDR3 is CASSLVGKAEAFF. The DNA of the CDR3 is TGTGCCAGCAGTTTAGTGGGGAAGGCTGAAGCTTTCTTT.

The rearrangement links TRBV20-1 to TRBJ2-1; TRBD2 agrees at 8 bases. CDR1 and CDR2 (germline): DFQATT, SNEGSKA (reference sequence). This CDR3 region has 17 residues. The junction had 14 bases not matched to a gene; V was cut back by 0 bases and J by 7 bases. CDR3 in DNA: TGCAGTGCTAGAGATTTCCAGCGGGAGTTCTTCATGAATGAGCAGTTCTTC. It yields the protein CSARDFQREFFMNEQFF.

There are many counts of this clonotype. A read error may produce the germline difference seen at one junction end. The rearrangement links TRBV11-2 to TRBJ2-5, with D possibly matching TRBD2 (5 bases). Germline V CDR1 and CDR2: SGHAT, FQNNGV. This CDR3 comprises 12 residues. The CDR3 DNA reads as TGTGCCAGCAACTTAGAGGGAGAGACCCAGTACTTC. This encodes CASNLEGETQYF.

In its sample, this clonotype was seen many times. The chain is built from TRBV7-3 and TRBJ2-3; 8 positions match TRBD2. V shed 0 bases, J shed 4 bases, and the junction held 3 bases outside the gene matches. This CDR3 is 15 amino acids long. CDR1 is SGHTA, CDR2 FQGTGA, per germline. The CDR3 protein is CASSLTAGVPDTQYF. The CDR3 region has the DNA TGTGCCAGCAGCTTAACAGCGGGAGTGCCAGATACGCAGTATTTT.

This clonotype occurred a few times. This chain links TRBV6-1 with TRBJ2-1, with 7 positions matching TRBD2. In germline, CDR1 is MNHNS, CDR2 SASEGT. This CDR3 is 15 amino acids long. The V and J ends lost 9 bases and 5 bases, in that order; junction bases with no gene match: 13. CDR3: CASSYTSVINNEQFF. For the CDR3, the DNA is TGTGCCAGTTCCTATACTAGCGTGATTAACAATGAGCAGTTCTTC.

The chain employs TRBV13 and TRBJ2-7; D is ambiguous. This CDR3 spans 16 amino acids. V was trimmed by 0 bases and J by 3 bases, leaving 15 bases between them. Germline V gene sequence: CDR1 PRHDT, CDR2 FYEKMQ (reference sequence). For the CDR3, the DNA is TGTGCCAGCAGCTTAGGCCGAGGAGTCGAGGTCTACGAGCAGTACTTC. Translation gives CASSLGRGVEVYEQYF.

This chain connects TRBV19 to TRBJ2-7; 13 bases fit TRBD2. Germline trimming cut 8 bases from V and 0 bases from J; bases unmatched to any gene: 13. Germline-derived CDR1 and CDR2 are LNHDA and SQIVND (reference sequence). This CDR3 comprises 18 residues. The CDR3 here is CASSDTSGRAALSYEQYF. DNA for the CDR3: TGTGCCAGTTCCGATACTAGCGGGAGGGCCGCCCTCTCCTACGAGCAGTACTTC.

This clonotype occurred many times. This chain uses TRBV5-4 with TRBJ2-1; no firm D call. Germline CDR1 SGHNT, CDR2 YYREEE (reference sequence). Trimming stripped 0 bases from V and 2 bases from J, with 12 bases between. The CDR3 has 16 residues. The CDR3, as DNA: TGTGCCAGCAGCTTGGTTCCCGAGGTTACCTACAATGAGCAGTTCTTC. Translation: CASSLVPEVTYNEQFF.

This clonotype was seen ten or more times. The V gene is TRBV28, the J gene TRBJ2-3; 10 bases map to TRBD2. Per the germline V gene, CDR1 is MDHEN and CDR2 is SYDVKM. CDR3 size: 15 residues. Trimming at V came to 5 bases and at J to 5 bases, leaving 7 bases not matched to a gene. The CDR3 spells CASSKAGGYQDTQYF. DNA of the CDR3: TGTGCCAGCAGTAAAGCGGGAGGGTATCAAGATACGCAGTATTTT.

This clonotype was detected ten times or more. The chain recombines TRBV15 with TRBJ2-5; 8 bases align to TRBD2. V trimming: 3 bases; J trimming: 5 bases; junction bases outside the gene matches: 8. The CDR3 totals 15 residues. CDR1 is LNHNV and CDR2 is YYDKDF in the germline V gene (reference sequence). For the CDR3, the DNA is TGTGCCACCAGCAGCGCCCCAGCGGGAGTTGAGACCCAGTACTTC. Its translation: CATSSAPAGVETQYF.

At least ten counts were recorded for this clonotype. The CDR3 is CASSLAGTSLNEQFF. In DNA form, the CDR3 reads TGTGCCAGCAGCTTAGCCGGGACTAGCTTAAATGAGCAGTTCTTC. The chain is built from TRBV7-9 and TRBJ2-1, with TRBD2 identical over 9 bases. V dropped 0 bases and J dropped 7; count of bases not matched to a gene: 4. The CDR3 runs to 15 residues. CDR1 is SEHNR, CDR2 FQNEAQ, per germline (reference sequence). The full variable domain, its missing parts supplied by reference TRBV7-9 and TRBJ2-1, is DTGVSQNPRHKITKRGQNVTFRCDPISEHNRLYWYRQTLGQGPEFLTYFQNEAQLEKSRLLSDRFSAERPKGSFSTLEIQRTEQGDSAMYLCASSLAGTSLNEQFFGPGTRLTVL.

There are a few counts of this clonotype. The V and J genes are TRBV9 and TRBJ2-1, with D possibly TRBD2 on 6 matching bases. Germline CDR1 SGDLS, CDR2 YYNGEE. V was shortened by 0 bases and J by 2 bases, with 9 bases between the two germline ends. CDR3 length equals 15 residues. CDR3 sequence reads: CASSVAGVAYNEQFF. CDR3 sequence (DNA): TGTGCCAGCAGCGTAGCGGGAGTTGCCTACAATGAGCAGTTCTTC.

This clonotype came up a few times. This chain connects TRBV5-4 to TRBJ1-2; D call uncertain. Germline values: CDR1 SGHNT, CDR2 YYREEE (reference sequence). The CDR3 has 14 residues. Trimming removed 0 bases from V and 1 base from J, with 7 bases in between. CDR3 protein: CASSLVGSNYGYTF. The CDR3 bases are TGTGCCAGCAGCTTGGTTGGCAGTAACTATGGCTACACCTTC.

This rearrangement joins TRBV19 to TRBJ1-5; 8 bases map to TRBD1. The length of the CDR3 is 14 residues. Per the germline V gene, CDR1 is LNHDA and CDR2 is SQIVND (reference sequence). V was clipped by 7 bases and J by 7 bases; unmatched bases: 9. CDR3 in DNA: TGTGCCAGTACCTCGGGACAGGCGGCACAGCCCCAGCATTTT. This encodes CASTSGQAAQPQHF.